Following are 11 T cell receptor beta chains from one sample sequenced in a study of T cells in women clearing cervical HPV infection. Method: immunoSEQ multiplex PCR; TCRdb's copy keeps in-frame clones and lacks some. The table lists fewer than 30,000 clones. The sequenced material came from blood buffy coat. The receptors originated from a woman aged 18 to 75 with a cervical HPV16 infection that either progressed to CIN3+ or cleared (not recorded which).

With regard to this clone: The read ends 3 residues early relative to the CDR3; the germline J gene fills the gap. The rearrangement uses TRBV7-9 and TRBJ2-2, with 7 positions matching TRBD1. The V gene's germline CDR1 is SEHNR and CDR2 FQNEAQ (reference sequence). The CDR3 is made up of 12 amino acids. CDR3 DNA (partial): TGTGCCAGCAGTGGCGGACAGGAAAAG. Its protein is CASSGGQEK. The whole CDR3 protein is CASSGGQEKLFF.

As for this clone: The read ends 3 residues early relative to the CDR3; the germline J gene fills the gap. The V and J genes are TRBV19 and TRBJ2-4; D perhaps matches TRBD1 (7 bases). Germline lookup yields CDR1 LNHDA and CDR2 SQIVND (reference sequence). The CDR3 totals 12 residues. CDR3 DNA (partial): TGTGCCTGCGGTGGAGGGGGCTATGGT. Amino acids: CACGGGGYG. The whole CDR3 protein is CACGGGGYGQYF.

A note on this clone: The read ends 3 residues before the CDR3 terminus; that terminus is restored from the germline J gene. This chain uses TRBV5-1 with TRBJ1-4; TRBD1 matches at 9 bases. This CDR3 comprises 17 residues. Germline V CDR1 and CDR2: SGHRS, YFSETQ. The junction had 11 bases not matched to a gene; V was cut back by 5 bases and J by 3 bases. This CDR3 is CASRRTGVVSSNEKLFF. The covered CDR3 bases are TGCGCCAGCAGGAGGACAGGGGTCGTCTCATCTAATGAAAAA.

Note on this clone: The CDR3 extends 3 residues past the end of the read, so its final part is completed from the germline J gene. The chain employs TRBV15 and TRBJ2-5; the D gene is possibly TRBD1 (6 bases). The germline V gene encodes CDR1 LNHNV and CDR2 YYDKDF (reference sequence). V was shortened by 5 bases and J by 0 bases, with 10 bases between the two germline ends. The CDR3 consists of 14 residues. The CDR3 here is CATSGDRYQETQYF. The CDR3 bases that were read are TGTGCCACCAGCGGCGACAGGTACCAAGAGACC.

The sequenced part of the CDR3 DNA is TGTGCCAGCAGGCGGGAGACCTACGAG. This codes for CASRRETYE. The CDR3 reads in full as CASRRETYEQYF. The V and J genes are TRBV2 and TRBJ2-7; 7 bases line up with TRBD2. The CDR3 end is not reached by the read, which stops 3 residues before it; the germline J gene fills it in. CDR3 length equals 12 residues. Per germline, CDR1 SNHLY and CDR2 FYNNEI. Trimming removed 6 bases from V and 2 bases from J; junction bases left unmatched: 1.

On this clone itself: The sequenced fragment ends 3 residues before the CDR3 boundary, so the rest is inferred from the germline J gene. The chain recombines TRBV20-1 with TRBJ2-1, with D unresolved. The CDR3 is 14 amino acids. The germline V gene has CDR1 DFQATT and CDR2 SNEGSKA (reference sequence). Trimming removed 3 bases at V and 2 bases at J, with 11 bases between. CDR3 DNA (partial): TGCAGTGCTAGGAGTAGGGCCCCCTACAATGAG. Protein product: CSARSRAPYNE. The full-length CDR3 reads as CSARSRAPYNEQFF.

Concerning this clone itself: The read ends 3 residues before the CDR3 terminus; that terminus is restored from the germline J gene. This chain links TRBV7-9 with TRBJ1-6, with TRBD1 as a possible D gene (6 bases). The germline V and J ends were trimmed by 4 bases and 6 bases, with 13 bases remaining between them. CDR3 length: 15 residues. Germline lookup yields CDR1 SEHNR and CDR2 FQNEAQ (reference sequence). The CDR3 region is CASSSPGTSNSPLHF. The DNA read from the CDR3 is TGTGCCAGCAGCTCCCCGGGGACATCTAATTCACCC.

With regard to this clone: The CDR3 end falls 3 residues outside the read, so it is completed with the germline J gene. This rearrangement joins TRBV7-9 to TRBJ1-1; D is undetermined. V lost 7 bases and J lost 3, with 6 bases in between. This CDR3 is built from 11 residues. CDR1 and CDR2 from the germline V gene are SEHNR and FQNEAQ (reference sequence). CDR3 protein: CASTTYTEAFF. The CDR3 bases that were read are TGTGCCAGCACAACTTACACTGAA.

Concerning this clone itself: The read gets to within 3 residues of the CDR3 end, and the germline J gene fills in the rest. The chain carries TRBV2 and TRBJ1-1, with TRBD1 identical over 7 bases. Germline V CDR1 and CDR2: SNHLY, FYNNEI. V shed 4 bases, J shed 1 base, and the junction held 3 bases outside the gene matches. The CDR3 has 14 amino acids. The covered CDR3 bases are TGTGCCAGCAGTGCGGACAGGAGGAACACTGAA. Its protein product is CASSADRRNTE. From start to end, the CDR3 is CASSADRRNTEAFF.

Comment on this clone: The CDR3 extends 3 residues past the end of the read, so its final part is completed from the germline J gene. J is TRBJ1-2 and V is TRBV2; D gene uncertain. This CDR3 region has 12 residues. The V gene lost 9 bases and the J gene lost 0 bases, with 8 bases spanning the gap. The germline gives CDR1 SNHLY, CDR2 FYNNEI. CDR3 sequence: CASSSTNYGYTF. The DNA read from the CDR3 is TGTGCCAGTAGTAGCACTAACTATGGC. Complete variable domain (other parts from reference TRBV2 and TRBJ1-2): EPEVTQTPSHQVTQMGQEVILRCVPISNHLYFYWYRQILGQKVEFLVSFYNNEISEKSEIFDDQFSVERPDGSNFTLKIRSTKLEDSAMYFCASSSTNYGYTFGSGTRLTVV.

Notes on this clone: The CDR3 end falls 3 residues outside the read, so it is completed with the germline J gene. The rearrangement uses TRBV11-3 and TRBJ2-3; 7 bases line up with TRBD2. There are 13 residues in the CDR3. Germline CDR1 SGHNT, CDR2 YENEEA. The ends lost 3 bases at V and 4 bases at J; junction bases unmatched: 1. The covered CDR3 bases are TGTGCCAGCAGCTTGGGGGGGGCAGATACG. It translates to CASSLGGADT. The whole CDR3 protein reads CASSLGGADTQYF.